This TCR beta chain comes out of a study of blood T cells in healthy people across ages. The study's findings and limits: As naive T cell percentage varied, TCR beta diversity correlated strongly with it.

Primed by a sample-barcoded 5' primer and a J-beta primer mix, a second PCR proceeded for roughly 7 to 11 cycles. TCRdb processed the 5' RACE reads anew with MiXCR; each CDR3 protein has one entry. The repertoire holds fewer than 600,000 distinct CDR3 sequences, with around 27% as singletons. Donors were healthy Caucasian individuals from Russia aged about 6 to 95. The amount of total RNA extracted per sample was at least 6 micrograms. This clonotype was observed at least ten times. Its cognate antigen is unknown. Germline V lookup: CDR1 DFQATT, CDR2 SNEGSKA (reference sequence). There are 15 residues in the CDR3. Losses at the gene ends were 5 bases for V and 3 bases for J; bases not matched to a gene: 9. These records were also assigned to another study, of T cells of mothers and their children. That work states: Three healthy Caucasian mothers, along with their six children, were the donors.

The sequence came from a boy aged 2-15 years in good health. The chain recombines TRBV20-1 with TRBJ2-4; 8 positions agree with TRBD2. The sample comprised blood. In DNA, the CDR3 is TGCAGTGCTGCGAGTCCCGGGACTAGCAAAAACATTCAGTACTTC. Its protein product is CSAASPGTSKNIQYF.